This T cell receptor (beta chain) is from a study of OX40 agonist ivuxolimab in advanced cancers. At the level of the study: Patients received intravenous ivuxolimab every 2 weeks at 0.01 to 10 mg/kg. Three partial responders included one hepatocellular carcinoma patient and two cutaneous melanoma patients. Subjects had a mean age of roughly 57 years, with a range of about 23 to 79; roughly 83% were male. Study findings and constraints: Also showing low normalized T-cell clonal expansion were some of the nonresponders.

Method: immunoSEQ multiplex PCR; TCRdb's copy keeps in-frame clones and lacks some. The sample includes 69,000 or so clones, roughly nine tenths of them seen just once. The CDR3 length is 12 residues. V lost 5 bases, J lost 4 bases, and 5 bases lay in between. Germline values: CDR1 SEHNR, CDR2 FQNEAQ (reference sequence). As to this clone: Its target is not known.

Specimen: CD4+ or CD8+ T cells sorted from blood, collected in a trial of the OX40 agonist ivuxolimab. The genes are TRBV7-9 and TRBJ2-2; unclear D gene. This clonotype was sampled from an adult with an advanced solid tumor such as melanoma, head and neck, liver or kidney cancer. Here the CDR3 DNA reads TGTGCCAGCAGCGCTCTCACCGGGGAGCTGTTTTTT. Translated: CASSALTGELFF. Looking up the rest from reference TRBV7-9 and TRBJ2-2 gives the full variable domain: DTGVSQNPRHKITKRGQNVTFRCDPISEHNRLYWYRQTLGQGPEFLTYFQNEAQLEKSRLLSDRFSAERPKGSFSTLEIQRTEQGDSAMYLCASSALTGELFFGEGSRLTVL.